This is a list of T cell receptor beta chains from one sample in a study of T cells after yellow fever vaccination. Using its own MiXCR run on the 5' RACE reads, TCRdb lists one record per CDR3 protein. The data show over 250,000 distinct CDR3 sequences, 5.2% seen once. The sample was CD4+ T cells sorted from PBMCs, taken on the day of the yellow fever booster vaccination. The receptors shown here come from a man aged 18 to 30 who received the YFV17D yellow fever vaccine. Both conserved end residues are part of each CDR3. Each record gives: J gene, D gene, V gene, clone size, CDR3 protein, CDR3 DNA. A D gene is named only where the DNA matches it firmly. Expanded clones are given a class, and other clones once, few, many or no size at all.

TRBJ2-5 | . | TRBV29-1 | many | CSVRMQGRLETQYF | TGCAGCGTTCGAATGCAGGGGCGGTTGGAGACCCAGTACTTC
TRBJ1-2 | TRBD1 | TRBV7-9 | . | CASSWFQGAMTGYTF | TGTGCCAGCAGCTGGTTCCAGGGGGCCATGACCGGCTACACCTTC
TRBJ1-6 | . | TRBV6-2/TRBV6-3 | . | CASRGYGESPLHF | TGTGCCAGCAGAGGTTATGGAGAATCACCCCTCCACTTT
TRBJ2-1 | TRBD1 | TRBV7-8 | many | CASRGPGQSYNEQFF | TGTGCCAGCAGGGGTCCGGGACAGAGTTACAATGAGCAGTTCTTC
TRBJ2-2 | . | TRBV5-5 | . | CASSFDPFRELFF | TGTGCCAGCAGCTTCGACCCCTTCCGGGAGCTGTTTTTT
TRBJ2-7 | . | TRBV4-1 | . | CASSQPTRQRNYEQYF | TGCGCCAGCAGCCAACCCACTCGGCAGCGAAACTACGAGCAGTACTTC
TRBJ2-3 | . | TRBV11-1 | few | CASSAGARSPQYF | TGTGCCAGCAGCGCAGGGGCTAGAAGCCCGCAGTATTTT
TRBJ1-2 | . | TRBV12-3/TRBV12-4 | . | CASSLRGQVANYGYTF | TGTGCCAGCAGTTTACGTGGGCAGGTGGCTAACTATGGCTACACCTTC
TRBJ2-7 | TRBD2 | TRBV20-1 | . | CSASRSSGGYEQYF | TGCAGTGCTAGTAGGTCTAGCGGGGGGTACGAGCAGTACTTC
TRBJ1-1 | TRBD1 | TRBV20-1 | . | CSAWPGQGNTEAFF | TGCAGTGCTTGGCCTGGACAGGGGAACACTGAAGCTTTCTTT
TRBJ2-7 | . | TRBV7-2 | few | CASGRGPTYEQYF | TGTGCCAGCGGCAGGGGTCCGACCTACGAGCAGTACTTC
TRBJ1-1 | TRBD1 | TRBV6-2/TRBV6-3 | . | CASSYQGANTEAFF | TGTGCCAGCAGTTACCAGGGGGCCAACACTGAAGCTTTCTTT
TRBJ1-6 | . | TRBV15 | . | CATSRDNSPLHF | TGTGCCACCAGCAGAGATAATTCACCCCTCCACTTT
TRBJ1-4 | . | TRBV5-1 | few | CASSLEQVHVEKLFF | TGCGCCAGCAGCTTGGAGCAGGTCCACGTAGAAAAACTGTTTTTT
TRBJ2-1 | TRBD2 | TRBV12-3/TRBV12-4 | few | CASSFSGTSRSWQFF | TGTGCCAGCAGTTTTTCCGGGACTAGCAGGTCGTGGCAGTTCTTC
TRBJ2-1 | TRBD1 | TRBV24-1 | . | CATSDPGQGYNEQFF | TGTGCCACCAGTGATCCGGGACAGGGCTACAATGAGCAGTTCTTC
TRBJ1-5 | . | TRBV28 | few | CASSFRGWEVRNQPQHF | TGTGCCAGCAGTTTTAGGGGGTGGGAGGTACGCAATCAGCCCCAGCATTTT
TRBJ2-3 | . | TRBV24-1 | many | CATSDSGTYDTDTQYF | TGTGCCACCAGTGATTCCGGGACTTACGACACAGATACGCAGTATTTT
TRBJ2-1 | . | TRBV25-1 | . | CASSDPPYYNEQFF | TGTGCCAGCAGTGACCCCCCCTACTACAATGAGCAGTTCTTC
TRBJ2-3 | TRBD1 | TRBV28 | many | CASRTQGDTQYF | TGTGCCAGCAGGACACAGGGGGATACGCAGTATTTT
TRBJ1-2 | . | TRBV11-2 | . | CASSFRDISGYTF | TGTGCCAGCAGCTTCCGGGACATATCTGGCTACACCTTC
TRBJ2-1 | . | TRBV5-5 | . | CASSLLGQLSYNEQFF | TGTGCCAGCAGCTTGTTGGGGCAGCTCTCCTACAATGAGCAGTTCTTC
TRBJ2-4 | . | TRBV4-2 | many | CASSQDIPDIQYF | TGTGCCAGCAGCCAAGACATCCCGGACATTCAGTACTTC
TRBJ2-5 | . | TRBV29-1 | few | CSSVKGETQYF | TGCAGCTCCGTGAAGGGTGAGACCCAGTACTTC
TRBJ2-3 | . | TRBV18 | many | CASSFSVISTDTQYF | TGTGCCAGCTCGTTCTCAGTTATTAGCACAGATACGCAGTATTTT
TRBJ2-6 | TRBD1 | TRBV5-5 | few | CASSLDRGRANVLTF | TGTGCCAGCAGCTTGGACAGGGGGCGGGCCAACGTCCTGACTTTC
TRBJ1-2 | . | TRBV7-9 | . | CASTWGTTYGYTF | TGTGCCAGCACCTGGGGGACAACCTATGGCTACACCTTC
TRBJ2-2 | TRBD1 | TRBV19 | . | CASSIGRGHDTGELFF | TGTGCCAGTAGTATTGGCAGGGGGCACGACACCGGGGAGCTGTTTTTT
TRBJ1-2 | . | TRBV18 | few | CASSPPGLQLDYGYTF | TGTGCCAGCTCACCACCGGGACTGCAGCTAGACTATGGCTACACCTTC
TRBJ1-5 | . | TRBV3-1 | many | CASSQGSAQHF | TGTGCCAGCAGCCAAGGATCGGCCCAGCATTTT
TRBJ1-1 | TRBD1 | TRBV5-6 | many | CASRKQSQGTVSTEAFF | TGTGCCAGCAGAAAACAATCACAGGGGACCGTGAGCACTGAAGCTTTCTTT